Presented here are 28 T cell receptor beta chains from one specimen sequenced in a study of OX40 agonist ivuxolimab in advanced cancers. Receptors were amplified or captured by the immunoSEQ multiplex PCR assay. TCRdb mirrors the immuneACCESS table, restricted to in-frame sequences. Some clones are absent from its copies; in checked studies, under half trace to an unresolved V gene, and the reason for the others is unknown. This sample holds around 6,600 clones; 70% to 80% were observed only once. The top ten clonotypes cover just under 60% of the sample. The sequences come from CD4+ or CD8+ T cells sorted from blood, collected in a trial of the OX40 agonist ivuxolimab. These receptor sequences come from an adult with an advanced solid tumor such as melanoma, head and neck, liver or kidney cancer.

The CDR3 coding sequence is TGTGCCAGCAGCCCCATAACGCCCTACAATGAGCAGTTCTTC. Protein: CASSPITPYNEQFF. The chain combines TRBV11-2 with TRBJ2-1; no reliable D call. The CDR3 covers 14 residues. The V end was cut by 5 bases, the J end by 2 bases, with 10 bases between. Germline lookup yields CDR1 SGHAT and CDR2 FQNNGV.

J is TRBJ2-7 and V is TRBV7-2; D ambiguous. CDR3 length: 18 amino acids. Germline values: CDR1 SGHTA, CDR2 FQGNSA. Between the trimmed V and J ends, which lost 2 bases and 5 bases, there was a span of 25 bases. CDR3 region: CASSLTSYPIQPVDEQYF. The CDR3, as DNA: TGTGCCAGCAGCTTAACCTCTTATCCCATCCAACCGGTCGACGAGCAGTACTTC.

This rearrangement joins TRBV4-3 to TRBJ2-6, with 12 bases matching TRBD2. The CDR3 has 19 amino acids. Trimming at V came to 3 bases and at J to 0 bases, leaving 6 bases not matched to a gene. CDR1 and CDR2 from the germline V gene are LGHNA and YSLEER. The CDR3 nucleotides are TGCGCCAGCAGCCATCGACTAGCGGGAGTTTCCTCTGGGGCCAACGTCCTGACTTTC. Translation gives CASSHRLAGVSSGANVLTF.

The chain has TRBV4-1 and TRBJ2-1, with a weak D call TRBD2 (6 bases). In germline, CDR1 is MGHRA, CDR2 YSYEKL. This CDR3 is built from 15 residues. The ends were cut back, 4 bases at V and 3 bases at J, with 13 bases in the middle. The CDR3 sequence: CASSPSHGGYNEQFF. The CDR3 DNA follows: TGCGCCAGCAGCCCAAGTCACGGGGGCTACAATGAGCAGTTCTTC.

By share, this clone counts as medium-sized (0.01 to 0.1%). The chain employs TRBV7-9 and TRBJ2-7; 12 nucleotides match TRBD2. J gave up 2 bases and V 8 bases, and 1 base lay outside the gene matches. From germline, CDR1 is SEHNR and CDR2 FQNEAQ (reference sequence). This CDR3 is built from 13 residues. The CDR3 is CASSSGGAYEQYF. The CDR3 DNA follows: TGTGCCAGCTCTAGCGGGGGGGCCTACGAGCAGTACTTC.

The gene calls are TRBV27 and TRBJ1-2, with D possibly TRBD1 on 5 matching bases. CDR1 MNHEY and CDR2 SMNVEV come from the germline V gene (reference sequence). The germline V and J ends were trimmed by 10 bases and 1 base, with 19 bases remaining between them. The CDR3 is 15 residues long. The CDR3 nucleotides are TGTGCCACCGGGGGAACAGGACTGGATAACTATGGCTACACCTTC. As protein: CATGGTGLDNYGYTF.

The chain links TRBV9 to TRBJ2-1, with D possibly matching TRBD2 (5 bases). The length of the CDR3 is 15 residues. In germline, CDR1 is SGDLS, CDR2 YYNGEE. V gave up 1 base and J gave up 2 bases, with 10 bases separating them. CDR3 bases: TGTGCCAGCAGCGTAAGTCGGGATACCTACAATGAGCAGTTCTTC. This codes for CASSVSRDTYNEQFF. The full variable domain, rest sourced from reference TRBV9 and TRBJ2-1, is DSGVTQTPKHLITATGQRVTLRCSPRSGDLSVYWYQQSLDQGLQFLIQYYNGEERAKGNILERFSAQQFPDLHSELNLSSLELGDSALYFCASSVSRDTYNEQFFGPGTRLTVL.

This clone has a handful of counts. V usage is TRBV7-9 and J usage is TRBJ2-1; 12 bases match TRBD2. The V gene end was trimmed by 3 bases and the J gene end by 2 bases; junction bases not matched to a gene: 5. Germline CDR1 reads SEHNR; CDR2 reads FQNEAQ (reference sequence). The CDR3 is 17 amino acids. The CDR3 protein is CASSFPTSGGPYNEQFF. As DNA, the CDR3 is TGTGCCAGCAGCTTCCCGACTAGCGGGGGACCCTACAATGAGCAGTTCTTC. Complete variable domain (other parts from reference TRBV7-9 and TRBJ2-1): DTGVSQNPRHKITKRGQNVTFRCDPISEHNRLYWYRQTLGQGPEFLTYFQNEAQLEKSRLLSDRFSAERPKGSFSTLEIQRTEQGDSAMYLCASSFPTSGGPYNEQFFGPGTRLTVL.

The chain joins TRBV19 to TRBJ2-2; the match to TRBD2 covers 7 bases. In germline, CDR1 is LNHDA, CDR2 SQIVND (reference sequence). After removal of 6 bases from V and 4 bases from J, the junction contained 5 bases not matched to a gene. CDR3 length equals 14 residues. CDR3 residues: CASREAGSTGELFF. The CDR3 nucleotides are TGTGCCAGTAGAGAAGCGGGGAGCACCGGGGAGCTGTTTTTT. The full variable domain, completed using reference TRBV19 and TRBJ2-2, is DGGITQSPKYLFRKEGQNVTLSCEQNLNHDAMYWYRQDPGQGLRLIYYSQIVNDFQKGDIAEGYSVSREKKESFPLTVTSAQKNPTAFYLCASREAGSTGELFFGEGSRLTVL.

V is TRBV2 and J is TRBJ2-1; D is possibly TRBD1 (6 bases). With 8 bases removed from V and 5 bases from J, the gap between germline ends came to 16 bases. The germline V gene has CDR1 SNHLY and CDR2 FYNNEI. The CDR3 is made up of 14 amino acids. DNA of the CDR3: TGTGCCAGCGCCACAGGGTTTAATCACAATGAGCAGTTCTTC. As protein: CASATGFNHNEQFF.

This clone appeared once. The chain uses TRBV2 and TRBJ2-1; no reliable D call. This CDR3 has 14 residues. Trimming shortened V by 8 bases and J by 6 bases, and 17 bases separated the two germline ends. Germline CDR1 and CDR2: SNHLY and FYNNEI. The CDR3: CASSVGEGINEQFF. CDR3 bases: TGTGCCAGCTCCGTTGGGGAAGGTATCAATGAGCAGTTCTTC. Full variable domain (remainder filled in from reference TRBV2 and TRBJ2-1): EPEVTQTPSHQVTQMGQEVILRCVPISNHLYFYWYRQILGQKVEFLVSFYNNEISEKSEIFDDQFSVERPDGSNFTLKIRSTKLEDSAMYFCASSVGEGINEQFFGPGTRLTVL.

The chain links TRBV19 to TRBJ1-1; D uncertain. This CDR3 spans 15 amino acids. Trimming pared 6 bases from V and 0 bases from J, leaving 14 bases between. CDR1 and CDR2 (germline): LNHDA, SQIVND (reference sequence). The CDR3 nucleotides read TGTGCCAGTAGAAGAGGCGGGGTAGTGAACACTGAAGCTTTCTTT. Its protein is CASRRGGVVNTEAFF.

This chain links TRBV7-8 with TRBJ1-2; D possibly corresponds to TRBD1 (5 bases). This CDR3 has 15 residues. V was shortened by 5 bases and J by 6 bases, with 19 bases between the two germline ends. The germline V gene has CDR1 SGHVS and CDR2 FQNEAQ. As DNA, the CDR3 is TGTGCCAGCAGCCCAAACTTTAACGGGGGGGATGGCTACACCTTC. The encoded protein is CASSPNFNGGDGYTF.

This clone was counted only a few times. The chain carries TRBV5-4 and TRBJ2-7; no clear D gene. CDR1 is SGHNT and CDR2 is YYREEE in the germline V gene (reference sequence). Trimming removed 2 bases at V and 7 bases at J, with 10 bases between. This CDR3 spans 12 amino acids. The CDR3: CASSLVLGEQYF. As DNA, the CDR3 is TGTGCCAGCAGCTTAGTACTGGGGGAGCAGTACTTC.

The chain joins TRBV6-5 to TRBJ1-2; tentative D call: TRBD1 (6 bases). Deletions cut 0 bases from V and 5 bases from J, with 10 bases between. The germline V gene encodes CDR1 MNHEY and CDR2 SVGAGI. CDR3 length equals 14 residues. The CDR3, as DNA: TGTGCCAGCAGTTACTCAGGACAGTCATATGGCTACACCTTC. Translated: CASSYSGQSYGYTF.

The chain carries TRBV11-2 and TRBJ1-5; D unclear. Trimming took 3 bases from V and 5 from J, leaving 8 bases between them. Germline CDR1 SGHAT, CDR2 FQNNGV. CDR3 length: 13 amino acids. The CDR3 DNA sequence: TGTGCCAGCAGCTTGGCAGGACATCAGCCCCAGCATTTT. Translating it yields CASSLAGHQPQHF.

The chain links TRBV25-1 to TRBJ2-1; D is unresolved. This CDR3 spans 14 amino acids. Germline CDR1 reads MGHDK; CDR2 reads SYGVNS. Trimming cost V 4 bases and J 4 bases, with 11 bases left between them. The CDR3 region is CASSGKRLYNEQFF. The CDR3 DNA is TGTGCCAGCAGTGGGAAGCGCCTATACAATGAGCAGTTCTTC.

The chain joins TRBV7-6 to TRBJ2-1, with 9 bases fitting TRBD2. The CDR3 consists of 13 residues. The trim removed 5 bases at V and 12 bases at J, leaving 8 bases unmatched. Per the germline V gene, CDR1 is SGHVS and CDR2 is FNYEAQ. DNA for the CDR3: TGTGCCAGCAGCCCCGGGACTAGCAGCCGGCAGTTCTTC. Its translation: CASSPGTSSRQFF. The entire variable domain, with the rest obtained from reference TRBV7-6 and TRBJ2-1, is as follows: GAGVSQSPRYKVTKRGQDVALRCDPISGHVSLYWYRQALGQGPEFLTYFNYEAQQDKSGLPNDRFSAERPEGSISTLTIQRTEQRDSAMYRCASSPGTSSRQFFGPGTRLTVL.

This clone turned up a few times. The chain has TRBV11-1 and TRBJ2-7, with no clear D. Trimming removed 1 base at V and 6 bases at J, with 10 bases between. The CDR3 length is 13 residues. CDR1 is SGHAT and CDR2 is FQDESV in the germline V gene (reference sequence). The CDR3 sequence is CASSLGGQLEQYF. DNA of the CDR3: TGTGCCAGCAGCTTAGGAGGCCAGCTCGAGCAGTACTTC.

The chain joins TRBV2 to TRBJ2-1; D perhaps matches TRBD1 (5 bases). The germline V and J ends were trimmed by 5 bases and 2 bases, with 10 bases remaining between them. Germline CDR1 and CDR2: SNHLY and FYNNEI. CDR3 length: 14 amino acids. In nucleotides, the CDR3 is TGTGCCAGCAGTCAAGGGGCGGCCTACAATGAGCAGTTCTTC. It translates to CASSQGAAYNEQFF.

The chain has TRBV7-8 and TRBJ1-3; perhaps TRBD1 as D (5 bases). CDR1 and CDR2 (germline): SGHVS, FQNEAQ. This CDR3 is built from 14 residues. Trimming took 6 bases from V and 0 from J, leaving 9 bases between them. The CDR3 loop reads CASRDDSSGNTIYF. The CDR3 DNA reads as TGTGCCAGCAGGGACGACAGCTCTGGAAACACCATATATTTT.

V gene TRBV5-1 combines with J gene TRBJ2-3, with D perhaps TRBD1 or TRBD2 (5 bases each). V dropped 0 bases and J dropped 3 bases, with 14 bases sitting between them. This CDR3 has 16 residues. The germline CDR1 and CDR2 sequences are SGHRS and YFSETQ. CDR3 DNA sequence: TGCGCCAGCAGCTTGGGGGGGTTACTCTTGACAGATACGCAGTATTTT. It yields the protein CASSLGGLLLTDTQYF. The variable domain in full, with the rest retrieved from reference TRBV5-1 and TRBJ2-3, is KAGVTQTPRYLIKTRGQQVTLSCSPISGHRSVSWYQQTPGQGLQFLFEYFSETQRNKGNFPGRFSGRQFSNSRSEMNVSTLELGDSALYLCASSLGGLLLTDTQYFGPGTRLTVL.

In DNA, the CDR3 is TGTGCCAGCAGCCCGGGACAGGGAATTCTCTACGAGCAGTACTTC. It is translated as CASSPGQGILYEQYF. The gene calls are TRBV7-6 and TRBJ2-7; 9 bases fit TRBD1. Looked up from germline, CDR1 is SGHVS and CDR2 is FNYEAQ. Germline trimming cut 5 bases from V and 3 bases from J; bases unmatched to any gene: 8. This CDR3 spans 15 amino acids.

Only one count was recorded for this clone. This CDR3 is also generated by other DNA sequences in the sample. V and J are TRBV7-9 and TRBJ2-7; D call uncertain. The CDR3 is 13 amino acids. Germline CDR1 SEHNR, CDR2 FQNEAQ (reference sequence). V shed 1 base and J shed 1 base, with 5 bases lying between them. Written as DNA, the CDR3 is TGTGCCAGCAGCTTAGGGATATCCTACGAGCAGTACTTC. Its protein is CASSLGISYEQYF. Looking up the rest from reference TRBV7-9 and TRBJ2-7 gives the full variable domain: DTGVSQNPRHKITKRGQNVTFRCDPISEHNRLYWYRQTLGQGPEFLTYFQNEAQLEKSRLLSDRFSAERPKGSFSTLEIQRTEQGDSAMYLCASSLGISYEQYFGPGTRLTVT.

This chain connects TRBV2 to TRBJ1-5, with 7 bases aligning to TRBD1. The CDR3 runs to 13 residues. Germline V gene sequence: CDR1 SNHLY, CDR2 FYNNEI. Trimming removed 7 bases from V and 4 bases from J; junction bases left unmatched: 4. The CDR3 region is CASTGTENQPQHF. The CDR3 DNA follows: TGTGCCAGCACTGGGACAGAAAATCAGCCCCAGCATTTT.

This chain connects TRBV6-1 to TRBJ2-7, with D possibly matching TRBD2 (6 bases). Germline V gives CDR1 MNHNS, CDR2 SASEGT. Trimming pared 2 bases from V and 0 bases from J, leaving 11 bases between. There are 15 residues in the CDR3. The CDR3 DNA reads as TGTGCCAGCAGTGAAACACCCGGGAGCTCCTACGAGCAGTACTTC. Its translation is CASSETPGSSYEQYF.

This clone was detected only a few times. This chain uses TRBV11-2 with TRBJ2-7; the D is unclear. With 1 base removed from V and 7 bases from J, the gap between germline ends came to 8 bases. The CDR3 has 12 amino acids. Per germline, CDR1 SGHAT and CDR2 FQNNGV. DNA for the CDR3: TGTGCCAGCAGCTTAGTACTGGGGGAGCAGTACTTC. Its protein is CASSLVLGEQYF.

This chain joins TRBV4-3 and TRBJ2-2; D is uncertain. Between the trimmed V and J ends, which lost 0 bases and 4 bases, there was a span of 15 bases. The CDR3 runs to 17 residues. In germline, CDR1 is LGHNA, CDR2 YSLEER. DNA for the CDR3: TGCGCCAGCAGCCAAGAATCCTACTCCGCGGCCACCGGGGAGCTGTTTTTT. As protein: CASSQESYSAATGELFF.